These 9 T cell receptor beta chains were sequenced from one sample in a study of CD8+ T cells in alopecia areata. Extraction of RNA preceded its reverse transcription into cDNA, which served as the sequencing template. Profiled with immunoSEQ multiplex PCR; TCRdb holds only in-frame clones, not every one. Among more than 140,000 clones listed, 85% to 90% were seen once. As to treatment: oral pan-JAK inhibitor, 5-10 mg twice daily. This specimen consisted of CD8+ T cells sorted from blood, obtained at week 4, from a patient treated with tofacitinib. Receptors originate from a human donor with alopecia areata.

V is TRBV9 and J is TRBJ2-7, with D unclear. In germline, CDR1 is SGDLS, CDR2 YYNGEE. The CDR3 consists of 13 residues. V was shortened by 5 bases and J by 6 bases, with 15 bases between the two germline ends. Here the CDR3 DNA reads TGTGCCAGCAGTTATAGGGAAGTCGGCGAGCAGTACTTC. Amino acids: CASSYREVGEQYF.

The rearrangement links TRBV19 to TRBJ1-1; D remains unclear. V gave up 6 bases and J gave up 1 base, with 9 bases separating them. Germline CDR1 is LNHDA and CDR2 is SQIVND (reference sequence). CDR3 length: 13 residues. The CDR3 sequence is CASSPGANTEAFF. The CDR3 coding sequence is TGTGCCAGTAGCCCCGGAGCGAACACTGAAGCTTTCTTT.

The table lists this clone with a few counts. CDR3 in amino acids: CAISGGQTYEQYF. The CDR3 nucleotides are TGTGCCATCAGTGGGGGACAGACCTACGAGCAGTACTTC. This chain uses TRBV10-3 with TRBJ2-7, with 7 bases aligning to TRBD1. The trim removed 4 bases at V and 2 bases at J, leaving 2 bases unmatched. This CDR3 comprises 13 residues. The germline CDR1 and CDR2 sequences are ENHRY and SYGVKD.

The V gene is TRBV7-6, the J gene TRBJ2-4, with 8 bases that match TRBD1. Looked up from germline, CDR1 is SGHVS and CDR2 is FNYEAQ. The junction had 9 bases not matched to a gene; V was cut back by 5 bases and J by 3 bases. The CDR3 is 16 residues long. CDR3 DNA sequence: TGTGCCAGCAGCGTAAGGGACAGGAGCTTCAAAAACATTCAGTACTTC. Its protein product is CASSVRDRSFKNIQYF.

Only a few counts were recorded for this clone. CDR3 amino acids: CASSIRTSGINEQFF. CDR3 DNA sequence: TGTGCCAGTAGTATTAGGACTAGCGGGATCAATGAGCAGTTCTTC. The chain carries TRBV19 and TRBJ2-1, with 12 bases identical to TRBD2. The CDR3 is 15 residues long. J gave up 6 bases and V 3 bases, and 3 bases lay outside the gene matches. Looked up from germline, CDR1 is LNHDA and CDR2 is SQIVND (reference sequence).

V is TRBV11-2 and J is TRBJ2-2; D may match TRBD1 or TRBD2 (5 bases each). The CDR3 consists of 15 residues. The germline V gene encodes CDR1 SGHAT and CDR2 FQNNGV. The V end was cut by 0 bases, the J end by 4 bases, with 9 bases between. This chain's CDR3 is CASSLDPGSTGELFF. The CDR3 nucleotides are TGTGCCAGCAGCTTAGATCCAGGGAGCACCGGGGAGCTGTTTTTT.

The rearrangement joins TRBV25-1 to TRBJ1-1, with D tentatively TRBD1 (6 bases). The CDR3 is made up of 13 amino acids. V gave up 3 bases and J gave up 8 bases, with 13 bases separating them. The germline CDR1 and CDR2 sequences are MGHDK and SYGVNS. In nucleotides, the CDR3 is TGTGCCAGCAGTGATCCGGGGGCCGGGGAAGCTTTCTTT. Translated, it gives CASSDPGAGEAFF.

This clone was detected only a few times. The chain combines TRBV7-9 with TRBJ2-7, with D uncertain. The germline V gene encodes CDR1 SEHNR and CDR2 FQNEAQ (reference sequence). The CDR3 has 14 amino acids. Trimming stripped 1 base from V and 1 base from J, with 8 bases between. CDR3 nucleotides: TGTGCCAGCAGCTTAGAAGGCGGTTCCTACGAGCAGTACTTC. Its translation is CASSLEGGSYEQYF.

The chain couples TRBV19 to TRBJ1-2; D not certain. This CDR3 has 15 residues. Looked up from germline, CDR1 is LNHDA and CDR2 is SQIVND (reference sequence). V was shortened by 3 bases and J by 3 bases, with 14 bases between the two germline ends. Here the CDR3 DNA reads TGTGCCAGTAGTATCGGGCCGAGTGCGTACTATGGCTACACCTTC. It codes for CASSIGPSAYYGYTF.